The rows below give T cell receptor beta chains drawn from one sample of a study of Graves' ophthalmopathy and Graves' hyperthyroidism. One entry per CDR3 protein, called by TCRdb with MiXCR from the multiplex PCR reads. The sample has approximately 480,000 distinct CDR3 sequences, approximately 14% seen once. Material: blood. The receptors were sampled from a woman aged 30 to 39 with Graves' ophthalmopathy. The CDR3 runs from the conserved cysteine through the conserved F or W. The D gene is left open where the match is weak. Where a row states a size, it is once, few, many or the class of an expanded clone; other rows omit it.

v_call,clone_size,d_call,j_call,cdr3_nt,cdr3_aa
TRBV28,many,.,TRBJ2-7,TGTGCCAGCAGCACCCCGGGACTGGGCTACGAGCAGTACTTC,CASSTPGLGYEQYF
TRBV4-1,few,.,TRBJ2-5,TGCGCCAGCAGCCAAGAGTTCAACAGTTTTAGCGATTTGGAGACCCAGTACTTC,CASSQEFNSFSDLETQYF
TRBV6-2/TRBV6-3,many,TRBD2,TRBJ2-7,TGTGCCAGCAGTTACCCGGGACTAGCGGGAGGGATTAGCTCCTACGAGCAGTACTTC,CASSYPGLAGGISSYEQYF
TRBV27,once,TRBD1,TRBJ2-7,TGTGCCAGCAGTTTAAGGGGGCCGGTCCACGAGCAGTACTTC,CASSLRGPVHEQYF
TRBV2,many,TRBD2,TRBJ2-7,TGTGCCAGCAGTGAAGATGGCGGGAGGGCCTCCTACGAGCAGTACTTC,CASSEDGGRASYEQYF
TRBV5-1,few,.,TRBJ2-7,TGCGCCAGCAGCCCTCCGAGTTCCTCCTACGAGCAGTACTTC,CASSPPSSSYEQYF
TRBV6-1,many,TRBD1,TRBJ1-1,TGTGCCAGCAGGCCCCTGTTAGGGGGCTACACTGAAGCTTTCTTT,CASRPLLGGYTEAFF
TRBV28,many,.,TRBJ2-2,TGTGCCAGCAAGACCCGAAGGAACACCGGGGAGCTGTTTTTT,CASKTRRNTGELFF
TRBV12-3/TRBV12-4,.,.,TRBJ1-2,TGTGCCAGCAGTTTATTGAACTGGGATGGCTACACCTTC,CASSLLNWDGYTF
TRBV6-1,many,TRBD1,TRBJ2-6,TGTGCCAGCAGTCGAGGGACAGGGTTCTCTGGGGCCAACGTCCTGACTTTC,CASSRGTGFSGANVLTF
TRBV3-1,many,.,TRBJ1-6,TGTGCCAGCAGTCATTCTTCAGGAGATTCACCCCTCCACTTT,CASSHSSGDSPLHF
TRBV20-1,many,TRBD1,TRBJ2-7,TGCAGTGCTGAGCTGGGGGACAGGTACGAGCAGTACTTC,CSAELGDRYEQYF
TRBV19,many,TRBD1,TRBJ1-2,TGTGCCAGTAGTTTGACAGGGCGCTATGGCCACACCTTC,CASSLTGRYGHTF
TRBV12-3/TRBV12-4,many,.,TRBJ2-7,TGTGCCAGCAGTTTAGGTGCACCCTACGAGCAGTACTTC,CASSLGAPYEQYF